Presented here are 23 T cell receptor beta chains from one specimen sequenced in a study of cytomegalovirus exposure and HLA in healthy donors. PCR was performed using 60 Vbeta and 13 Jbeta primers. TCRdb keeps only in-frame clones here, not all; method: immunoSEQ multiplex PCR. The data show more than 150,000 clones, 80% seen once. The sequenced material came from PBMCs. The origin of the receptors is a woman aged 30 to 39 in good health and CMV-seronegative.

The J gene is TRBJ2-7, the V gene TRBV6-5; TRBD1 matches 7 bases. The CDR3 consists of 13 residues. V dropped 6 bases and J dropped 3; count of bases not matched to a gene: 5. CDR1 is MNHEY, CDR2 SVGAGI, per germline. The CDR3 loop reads CASSYRDSYEQYF. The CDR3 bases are TGTGCCAGCAGCTACCGGGACAGCTACGAGCAGTACTTC.

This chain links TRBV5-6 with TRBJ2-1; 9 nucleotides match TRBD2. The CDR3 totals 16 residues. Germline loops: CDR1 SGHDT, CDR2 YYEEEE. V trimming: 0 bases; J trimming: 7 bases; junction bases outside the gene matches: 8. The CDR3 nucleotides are TGTGCCAGCAGCTTGGTGGGCGGGGGGGGTATTAATGAGCAGTTCTTC. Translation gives CASSLVGGGGINEQFF.

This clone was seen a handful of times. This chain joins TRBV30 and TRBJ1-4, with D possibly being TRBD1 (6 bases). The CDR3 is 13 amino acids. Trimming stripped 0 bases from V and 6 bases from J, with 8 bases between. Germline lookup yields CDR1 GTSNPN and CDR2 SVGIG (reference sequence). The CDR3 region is CAWSVPGDEKLFF. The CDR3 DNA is TGTGCCTGGAGTGTACCAGGGGATGAAAAACTGTTTTTT.

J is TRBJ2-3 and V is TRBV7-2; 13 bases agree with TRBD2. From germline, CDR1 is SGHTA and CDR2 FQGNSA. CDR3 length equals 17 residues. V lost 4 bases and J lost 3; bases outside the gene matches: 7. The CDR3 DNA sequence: TGTGCCAGCAGCTCCTTGGCGACTAGCGGGGGGACAGATACGCAGTATTTT. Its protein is CASSSLATSGGTDTQYF. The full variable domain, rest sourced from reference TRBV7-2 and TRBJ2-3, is GAGVSQSPSNKVTEKGKDVELRCDPISGHTALYWYRQSLGQGLEFLIYFQGNSAPDKSGLPSDRFSAERTGGSVSTLTIQRTQQEDSAVYLCASSSLATSGGTDTQYFGPGTRLTVL.

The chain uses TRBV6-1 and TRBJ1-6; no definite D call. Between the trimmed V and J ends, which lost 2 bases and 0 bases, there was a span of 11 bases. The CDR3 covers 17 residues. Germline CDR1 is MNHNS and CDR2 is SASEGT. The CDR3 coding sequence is TGTGCCAGCAGTGAATGGGAGGGTAGCTCCTATAATTCACCCCTCCACTTT. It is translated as CASSEWEGSSYNSPLHF.

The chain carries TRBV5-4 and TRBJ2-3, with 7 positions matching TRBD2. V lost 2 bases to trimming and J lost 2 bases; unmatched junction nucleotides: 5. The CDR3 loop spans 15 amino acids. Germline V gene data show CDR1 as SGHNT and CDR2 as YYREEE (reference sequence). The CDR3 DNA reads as TGTGCCAGCAGCTTCGTAGCGGGTTCCACAGATACGCAGTATTTT. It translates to CASSFVAGSTDTQYF.

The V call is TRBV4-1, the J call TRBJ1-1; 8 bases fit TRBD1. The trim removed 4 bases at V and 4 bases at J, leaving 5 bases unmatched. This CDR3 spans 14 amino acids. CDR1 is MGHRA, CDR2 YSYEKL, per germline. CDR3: CASSLRDRTTEAFF. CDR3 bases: TGCGCCAGCAGCCTTCGGGACAGGACCACTGAAGCTTTCTTT.

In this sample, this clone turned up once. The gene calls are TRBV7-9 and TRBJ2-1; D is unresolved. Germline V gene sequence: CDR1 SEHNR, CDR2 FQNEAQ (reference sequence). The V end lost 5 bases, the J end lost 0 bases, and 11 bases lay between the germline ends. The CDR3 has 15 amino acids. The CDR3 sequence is CASSGGGSSYNEQFF. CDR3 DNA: TGTGCCAGCAGCGGCGGTGGAAGCTCCTACAATGAGCAGTTCTTC.

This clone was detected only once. The CDR3 protein is CAWRRGLGSMGELFF. The CDR3 DNA reads as TGTGCCTGGAGGCGGGGACTAGGAAGCATGGGGGAGCTGTTTTTT. J is TRBJ2-2 and V is TRBV30, with 8 bases matching TRBD2. Looked up from germline, CDR1 is GTSNPN and CDR2 is SVGIG (reference sequence). V gave up 3 bases and J gave up 8 bases; unmatched junction bases: 11. The CDR3 extends over 15 amino acids.

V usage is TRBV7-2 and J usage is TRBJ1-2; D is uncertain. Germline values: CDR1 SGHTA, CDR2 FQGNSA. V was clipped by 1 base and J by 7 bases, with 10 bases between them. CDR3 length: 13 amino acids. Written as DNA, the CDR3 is TGTGCCAGCAGCTTAGGTGACGGGAGTGGCTACACCTTC. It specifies CASSLGDGSGYTF.

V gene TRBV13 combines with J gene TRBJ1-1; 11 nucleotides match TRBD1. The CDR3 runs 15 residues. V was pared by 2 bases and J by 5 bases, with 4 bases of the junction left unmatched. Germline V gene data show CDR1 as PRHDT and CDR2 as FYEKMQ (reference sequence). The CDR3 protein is CASSLWTGGATEAFF. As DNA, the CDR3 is TGTGCCAGCAGCTTATGGACAGGGGGCGCGACTGAAGCTTTCTTT.

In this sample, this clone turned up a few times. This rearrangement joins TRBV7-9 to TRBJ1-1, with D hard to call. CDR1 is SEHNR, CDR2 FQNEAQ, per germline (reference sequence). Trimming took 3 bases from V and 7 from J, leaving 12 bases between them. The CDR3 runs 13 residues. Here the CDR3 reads CASSFMGVGEAFF. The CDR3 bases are TGTGCCAGCAGCTTCATGGGAGTGGGTGAAGCTTTCTTT.

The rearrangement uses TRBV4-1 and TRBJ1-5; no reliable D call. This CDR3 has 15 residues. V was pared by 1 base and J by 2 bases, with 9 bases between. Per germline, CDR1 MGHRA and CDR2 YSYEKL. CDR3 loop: CASSQVIFGNQPQHF. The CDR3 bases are TGCGCCAGCAGCCAAGTAATCTTTGGCAATCAGCCCCAGCATTTT.

CDR3 sequence (DNA): TGTGCCAGCAGCCCTAAAAACGAGCAGTACTTC. Translated: CASSPKNEQYF. This rearrangement joins TRBV7-2 to TRBJ2-7; D unclear. In germline, CDR1 is SGHTA, CDR2 FQGNSA. There are 11 residues in the CDR3. Trimming left V 5 bases short and J 5 bases short, with 7 bases between.

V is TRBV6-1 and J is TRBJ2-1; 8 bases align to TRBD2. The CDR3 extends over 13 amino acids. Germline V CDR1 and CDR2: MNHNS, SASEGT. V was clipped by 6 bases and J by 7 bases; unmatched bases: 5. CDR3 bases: TGTGCCAGCAGCGGACTAGCCAAAAATGAGCAGTTCTTC. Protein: CASSGLAKNEQFF.

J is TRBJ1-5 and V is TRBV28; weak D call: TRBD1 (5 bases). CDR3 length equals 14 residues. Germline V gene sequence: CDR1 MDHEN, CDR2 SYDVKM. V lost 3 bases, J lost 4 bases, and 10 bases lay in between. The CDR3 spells CASSFRVGNQPQHF. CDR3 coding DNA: TGTGCCAGCAGTTTCAGGGTAGGGAATCAGCCCCAGCATTTT. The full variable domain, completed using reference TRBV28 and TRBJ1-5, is DVKVTQSSRYLVKRTGEKVFLECVQDMDHENMFWYRQDPGLGLRLIYFSYDVKMKEKGDIPEGYSVSREKKERFSLILESASTNQTSMYLCASSFRVGNQPQHFGDGTRLSIL.

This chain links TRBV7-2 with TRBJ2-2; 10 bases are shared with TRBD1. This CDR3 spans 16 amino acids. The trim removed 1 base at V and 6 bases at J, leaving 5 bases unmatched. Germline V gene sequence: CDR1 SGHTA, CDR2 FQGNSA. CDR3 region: CASSLDLGTGAGELFF. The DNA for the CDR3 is TGTGCCAGCAGCTTAGATCTTGGGACAGGGGCCGGGGAGCTGTTTTTT.

This CDR3 is CASSKEDSQETQYF. In DNA form, the CDR3 reads TGTGCCAGCAGCAAAGAGGACAGCCAAGAGACCCAGTACTTC. V is TRBV21-1 and J is TRBJ2-5; the D call of TRBD1 is as the table states it, not checked on the DNA. TRBV21-1 corresponds to a pseudogene. The CDR3 sequence is 14 residues long.

The CDR3 loop reads CASSLAYGTGVHTDTQYF. DNA for the CDR3: TGTGCCAGCAGCTTAGCCTATGGGACGGGGGTCCACACAGATACGCAGTATTTT. The rearrangement joins TRBV7-6 to TRBJ2-3, with D perhaps matching TRBD2 (6 bases). CDR1 is SGHVS and CDR2 is FNYEAQ in the germline V gene. Trimming stripped 0 bases from V and 2 bases from J, with 18 bases between. The length of the CDR3 is 18 residues.

The DNA for the CDR3 is TGTGCCAGCAGTTCGACAGGGGGAAATGAAAAACTGTTTTTT. This codes for CASSSTGGNEKLFF. The chain has TRBV6-5 and TRBJ1-4; the match to TRBD1 covers 9 bases. The CDR3 is made up of 14 amino acids. Germline CDR1 is MNHEY and CDR2 is SVGAGI. J was trimmed by 5 bases and V by 4 bases; bases with no gene match: 2.

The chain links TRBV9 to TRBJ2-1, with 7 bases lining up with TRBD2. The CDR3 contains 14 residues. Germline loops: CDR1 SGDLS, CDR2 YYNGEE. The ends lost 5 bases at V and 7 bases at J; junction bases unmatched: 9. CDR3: CASRAPGGGNEQFF. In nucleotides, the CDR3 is TGTGCCAGCAGAGCCCCTGGCGGGGGTAATGAGCAGTTCTTC.

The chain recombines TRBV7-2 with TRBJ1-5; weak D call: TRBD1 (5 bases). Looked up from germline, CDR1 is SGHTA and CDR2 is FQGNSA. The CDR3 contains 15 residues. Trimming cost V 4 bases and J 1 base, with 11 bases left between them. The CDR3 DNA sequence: TGTGCCAGCAGCTCCGGGGGACTCAGCAATCAGCCCCAGCATTTT. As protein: CASSSGGLSNQPQHF.

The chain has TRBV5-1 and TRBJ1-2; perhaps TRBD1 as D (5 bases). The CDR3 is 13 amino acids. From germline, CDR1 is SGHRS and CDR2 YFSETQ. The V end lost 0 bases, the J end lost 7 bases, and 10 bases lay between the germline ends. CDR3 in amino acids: CASSLEGDGGYTF. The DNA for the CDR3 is TGCGCCAGCAGCTTGGAAGGGGATGGTGGCTACACCTTC.